The 29 T cell receptor beta chains below come from one sample, sequenced in a study of T cell responses to AZD1222 COVID-19 vaccine. Data came from immunoSEQ multiplex PCR; TCRdb stores just in-frame clones and leaves some out. The table lists 150,000 to 200,000 clones, 91% of them singletons. The sequences come from peripheral blood, collected 28 days after the second AZD1222 dose. The source of these receptors is an adult who received the AZD1222 COVID-19 vaccine.

The genes are TRBV25-1 and TRBJ1-4; weak D call: TRBD1 (6 bases). The CDR3 totals 16 residues. Trimming shortened V by 1 base and J by 10 bases, and 19 bases separated the two germline ends. In germline, CDR1 is MGHDK, CDR2 SYGVNS. In DNA form, the CDR3 reads TGTGCCAGCAGTGAATGGGTCTGGGGGCAATCGGGAAAACTGTTTTTT. This gives the protein CASSEWVWGQSGKLFF.

The J gene is TRBJ2-7, the V gene TRBV7-9; D remains unclear. Trimming cost V 5 bases and J 0 bases, with 14 bases left between them. CDR3 length equals 15 residues. Germline lookup yields CDR1 SEHNR and CDR2 FQNEAQ (reference sequence). The DNA of the CDR3 is TGTGCCAGCAGCGATAAGGGTGGTGCCTCCTACGAGCAGTACTTC. This translates into CASSDKGGASYEQYF.

The chain couples TRBV28 to TRBJ1-5; TRBD1 might be the D (5 bases). There are 14 residues in the CDR3. CDR1 MDHEN and CDR2 SYDVKM come from the germline V gene. V was cut by 3 bases and J by 3 bases, with 9 bases left in between. The CDR3 reads CASSLTQVNQPQHF. The CDR3 bases are TGTGCCAGCAGTTTGACACAGGTCAATCAGCCCCAGCATTTT.

The V and J genes are TRBV20-1 and TRBJ2-1, with 9 bases aligning to TRBD2. The germline V gene has CDR1 DFQATT and CDR2 SNEGSKA (reference sequence). The length of the CDR3 is 15 residues. The V and J ends lost 3 bases and 7 bases, in that order; junction bases with no gene match: 10. As DNA, the CDR3 is TGCAGTGCTAGTAATGCGGGAGGGCCGGGGAATGAGCAGTTCTTC. Translating it yields CSASNAGGPGNEQFF.

V usage is TRBV28 and J usage is TRBJ2-4, with a weak D call TRBD1 (6 bases). Trimming removed 2 bases from V and 0 bases from J, with 17 bases in between. CDR3 size: 18 residues. Germline loops: CDR1 MDHEN, CDR2 SYDVKM. CDR3 residues: CASSLHRERVLAKNIQYF. The CDR3 coding sequence is TGTGCCAGCAGTTTACACAGGGAAAGGGTATTAGCCAAAAACATTCAGTACTTC.

For this clone: The germline gene is not matched at one end of the junction; a read error may be the cause. CDR3 nucleotide sequence: TGTGCCAGCAGCCGAAGACAGGAGACTCCGGGGATTTTC. Its translation: CASSRRQETPGIF. This chain connects TRBV3-1 (or the pseudogene TRBV3-2) to TRBJ2-7, with D maybe TRBD1 (6 bases). CDR1 is LGHDT, CDR2 YNNKEL, per germline (reference sequence). The CDR3 is made up of 13 amino acids.

CDR3 sequence reads: CAISVDAPNTEAFF. CDR3 nucleotides: TGTGCCATCAGTGTCGACGCCCCGAACACTGAAGCTTTCTTT. V usage is TRBV10-3 and J usage is TRBJ1-1; no reliable D call. Looked up from germline, CDR1 is ENHRY and CDR2 is SYGVKD. The CDR3 spans 14 residues. Trimming stripped 4 bases from V and 1 base from J, with 10 bases between.

The chain uses TRBV7-9 and TRBJ1-1; TRBD1 agrees at 9 bases. The CDR3 has 14 residues. The V segment lost 5 bases and the J segment 3 bases; nucleotides outside the gene matches: 4. The germline V gene encodes CDR1 SEHNR and CDR2 FQNEAQ (reference sequence). The CDR3 here is CASSQDRGDTEAFF. The CDR3, as DNA: TGTGCCAGCAGCCAGGACAGGGGTGACACTGAAGCTTTCTTT.

The rearrangement joins TRBV5-1 to TRBJ2-3; TRBD2 matches at 9 bases. The CDR3 is made up of 16 amino acids. Germline CDR1 reads SGHRS; CDR2 reads YFSETQ. The junction had 8 bases not matched to a gene; V was cut back by 0 bases and J by 6 bases. The chain's CDR3 is CASSLVLAGDLDTQYF. The CDR3 nucleotides read TGCGCCAGCAGCTTGGTGTTAGCGGGAGATCTTGATACGCAGTATTTT.

This chain links TRBV29-1 with TRBJ1-2; 12 bases are a match to TRBD1. Unmatched junction bases numbered 7, after V lost 6 bases and J lost 14 bases. This CDR3 contains 11 residues. The V gene's germline CDR1 is SQVTM and CDR2 ANQGSEA. The CDR3 protein is CSVGTGGAWTF. CDR3 sequence (DNA): TGCAGCGTAGGGACAGGGGGCGCGTGGACCTTC.

This sequence joins TRBV20-1 and TRBJ2-1, with unresolved D. The CDR3 runs to 10 residues. Per the germline V gene, CDR1 is DFQATT and CDR2 is SNEGSKA (reference sequence). V gave up 4 bases and J gave up 6 bases, with 4 bases separating them. CDR3 residues: CSAKSNEQFF. The CDR3 DNA reads as TGCAGTGCTAAGAGCAATGAGCAGTTCTTC.

This clone occurred a few times. The CDR3 is CASSLSQAEAFF. The CDR3 DNA is TGTGCCAGCAGTTTATCACAGGCTGAAGCTTTCTTT. The chain uses TRBV28 and TRBJ1-1, with D possibly being TRBD1 (5 bases). The CDR3 has 12 residues. Trimming stripped 1 base from V and 6 bases from J, with 6 bases between. Germline values: CDR1 MDHEN, CDR2 SYDVKM.

The V call is TRBV7-2, the J call TRBJ1-3; 7 nucleotides agree with TRBD1. The CDR3 consists of 15 residues. Germline values: CDR1 SGHTA, CDR2 FQGNSA. Trimming cost V 2 bases and J 4 bases; bases outside gene matches: 5. The CDR3 protein is CASSLFGDRGNTIYF. Here the CDR3 DNA reads TGTGCCAGCAGCTTATTCGGGGACAGAGGAAACACCATATATTTT. Using reference TRBV7-2 and TRBJ1-3 for the parts outside the CDR3, the full variable domain is GAGVSQSPSNKVTEKGKDVELRCDPISGHTALYWYRQSLGQGLEFLIYFQGNSAPDKSGLPSDRFSAERTGGSVSTLTIQRTQQEDSAVYLCASSLFGDRGNTIYFGEGSWLTVV.

The rearrangement links TRBV9 to TRBJ2-1; 8 bases align to TRBD2. There are 15 residues in the CDR3. Looked up from germline, CDR1 is SGDLS and CDR2 is YYNGEE. V trimming: 0 bases; J trimming: 8 bases; junction bases outside the gene matches: 7. The CDR3 bases are TGTGCCAGCAGCGTAGTCAGCGGGAGCGTCTATGAGCAGTTCTTC. This codes for CASSVVSGSVYEQFF.

The rearrangement uses TRBV10-2 and TRBJ2-3; D gene unclear. Germline assignment: CDR1 WSHSY and CDR2 SAAADI. The CDR3 contains 12 residues. Deletions cut 6 bases from V and 9 bases from J, with 13 bases between. The CDR3 protein is CASREPGSTQYF. In DNA, the CDR3 is TGCGCCAGCAGAGAGCCCGGTTCCACGCAGTATTTT.

In this sample, this clone turned up a few times. V gene TRBV3-1 (or the pseudogene TRBV3-2) combines with J gene TRBJ1-1; D remains ambiguous. Germline lookup yields CDR1 LGHDT and CDR2 YNNKEL (reference sequence). The V gene lost 5 bases and the J gene lost 1 base, with 8 bases spanning the gap. This CDR3 spans 13 amino acids. The DNA for the CDR3 is TGTGCCAGCAGCTACCTCGCGAACACTGAAGCTTTCTTT. This encodes CASSYLANTEAFF.

This chain connects TRBV9 to TRBJ2-5, with a weak D call TRBD1 (7 bases). The length of the CDR3 is 13 residues. Germline V gene sequence: CDR1 SGDLS, CDR2 YYNGEE. Trimming pared 4 bases from V and 5 bases from J, leaving 12 bases between. CDR3 sequence: CASSPTGTETQYF. CDR3 DNA: TGTGCCAGCAGCCCGACAGGGACTGAGACCCAGTACTTC.

The chain employs TRBV9 and TRBJ2-3, with TRBD2 matching 9 bases. CDR1 and CDR2 from the germline V gene are SGDLS and YYNGEE. Trimming at V came to 4 bases and at J to 8 bases, leaving 8 bases not matched to a gene. The CDR3 consists of 14 residues. Here the CDR3 DNA reads TGTGCCAGCAGCCCTTGGACTAGCGAAGGTACGCAGTATTTT. Translating gives CASSPWTSEGTQYF.

The genes are TRBV6-6 and TRBJ1-5, with 8 nucleotides matching TRBD1. This CDR3 region has 13 residues. The V gene end was trimmed by 8 bases and the J gene end by 7 bases; junction bases not matched to a gene: 7. CDR1 is MNHNY and CDR2 is SVGAGI in the germline V gene (reference sequence). The CDR3 loop is CASLTGAGQPQHF. In nucleotides, the CDR3 is TGTGCCAGCTTGACAGGGGCTGGACAGCCCCAGCATTTT.

The V and J genes are TRBV5-1 and TRBJ1-2, with a weak D call TRBD1 (6 bases). Between the trimmed V and J ends, which lost 4 bases and 7 bases, there was a span of 11 bases. CDR1 is SGHRS, CDR2 YFSETQ, per germline. This CDR3 spans 12 amino acids. The CDR3 sequence: CASSTTGTGYTF. DNA of the CDR3: TGCGCCAGCAGCACCACAGGGACTGGCTACACCTTC.

A single count supports this clone. The chain employs TRBV7-2 and TRBJ2-1; 7 positions agree with TRBD2. J gave up 0 bases and V 5 bases, and 7 bases lay outside the gene matches. CDR1 is SGHTA and CDR2 is FQGNSA in the germline V gene. The CDR3 has 16 amino acids. The CDR3 loop reads CASSQKAGDSYNEQFF. CDR3 in DNA: TGTGCCAGCAGCCAAAAGGCGGGAGACTCCTACAATGAGCAGTTCTTC.

The V gene is TRBV19, the J gene TRBJ1-4; D uncertain. The CDR3 is made up of 12 amino acids. Germline V gene data show CDR1 as LNHDA and CDR2 as SQIVND (reference sequence). The ends were cut back, 3 bases at V and 10 bases at J, with 9 bases in the middle. This CDR3 is CASSMANLKLFF. CDR3 DNA: TGTGCCAGTAGTATGGCCAATCTAAAACTGTTTTTT.

CDR3 residues: CASSQDKGRGETQYF. The CDR3 bases are TGCGCCAGCAGCCAAGATAAGGGGCGCGGAGAGACCCAGTACTTC. The genes are TRBV4-1 and TRBJ2-5; D may be TRBD1 (5 bases). CDR3 size: 15 residues. With 0 bases removed from V and 4 bases from J, the gap between germline ends came to 12 bases. CDR1 MGHRA and CDR2 YSYEKL come from the germline V gene.

The CDR3 coding sequence is TGTGCCAGCAGCATTTACGGCGAGGGAGGGGGCTACACCTTC. This translates into CASSIYGEGGGYTF. The rearrangement links TRBV11-2 to TRBJ1-2; D remains ambiguous. Germline CDR1 and CDR2: SGHAT and FQNNGV. This CDR3 comprises 14 residues. The V gene lost 5 bases and the J gene lost 8 bases, with 18 bases spanning the gap.

The genes are TRBV28 and TRBJ2-7; no firm D call. CDR1 and CDR2 from the germline V gene are MDHEN and SYDVKM. The CDR3 runs 12 residues. Trimming took off 3 bases at V and 7 bases at J, with 10 bases between the two ends. The DNA of the CDR3 is TGTGCCAGCAGTTTTCGTCTTCGGGAGCAGTACTTC. Encoded protein: CASSFRLREQYF.

V and J are TRBV30 and TRBJ2-1; no clear D gene. Looked up from germline, CDR1 is GTSNPN and CDR2 is SVGIG (reference sequence). The CDR3 has 11 amino acids. Trimming left V 0 bases short and J 5 bases short, with 2 bases between. The CDR3 spells CAWSVDNEQFF. The CDR3 DNA sequence: TGTGCCTGGAGTGTGGACAATGAGCAGTTCTTC.

This clone was seen just once. This chain joins TRBV28 and TRBJ2-3; D call uncertain. Trimming left V 2 bases short and J 1 base short, with 7 bases between. The germline gives CDR1 MDHEN, CDR2 SYDVKM. CDR3 length equals 14 residues. The DNA for the CDR3 is TGTGCCAGCAGTTTAGCGGTGGGCACAGATACGCAGTATTTT. Translation gives CASSLAVGTDTQYF. The complete variable domain, with remaining parts taken from reference TRBV28 and TRBJ2-3, reads DVKVTQSSRYLVKRTGEKVFLECVQDMDHENMFWYRQDPGLGLRLIYFSYDVKMKEKGDIPEGYSVSREKKERFSLILESASTNQTSMYLCASSLAVGTDTQYFGPGTRLTVL.

This chain connects TRBV5-4 to TRBJ1-4; no clear D gene. Germline V gene lookup returns CDR1 SGHNT and CDR2 YYREEE (reference sequence). V lost 0 bases, J lost 4 bases, and 4 bases lay in between. The CDR3 is made up of 13 amino acids. CDR3 sequence: CASSLEYNEKLFF. The CDR3 region has the DNA TGTGCCAGCAGCTTGGAATATAATGAAAAACTGTTTTTT.

This chain joins TRBV6-6 and TRBJ1-2; D might be TRBD1 (5 bases). The CDR3 runs to 13 residues. V lost 5 bases and J 5 bases, leaving 12 bases between the germline ends. The germline V gene encodes CDR1 MNHNY and CDR2 SVGAGI (reference sequence). In DNA form, the CDR3 reads TGTGCCAGCAGTACCGGGACGGAGTATGGCTACACCTTC. Translation: CASSTGTEYGYTF.